Listed below are T cell receptor beta chains from one sample, sequenced in a study of vaccination and CD4 T cells after COVID-19. TCRdb called the PCR reads again in MiXCR, with one record for every CDR3 protein. Of roughly 17,000 distinct CDR3 sequences in the sample, approximately 36% were seen once. For these TCRs, the target antigens are not known. The sequenced sample was CD4+ T cells from blood, cultured in vitro. Source of these receptors: a human donor who had recovered from COVID-19. Each CDR3 is given with its conserved first and last residue. A D gene is named only where the DNA matches it firmly. The size field is filled for only some rows; it gives once, few, many or a size class.

TRBJ2-5 | 15 | few | TRBV15 | - | CATSRADHAPATQYF | TGTGCCACCAGCAGAGCCGACCACGCCCCCGCGACCCAGTACTTC
TRBJ2-5 | 16 | few | TRBV2 | TRBD2 | CASSLGLAGGIETQYF | TGTGCCAGCAGCTTAGGACTAGCGGGAGGTATAGAGACCCAGTACTTC
TRBJ2-7 | 12 | few | TRBV20-1 | TRBD1 | CSASGQGGEQYF | TGCAGTGCGAGTGGACAGGGTGGAGAGCAGTACTTC
TRBJ1-5 | 14 | medium-sized | TRBV27 | - | CASSPEDYNQPQHF | TGTGCCAGCAGCCCCGAGGACTACAATCAGCCCCAGCATTTT
TRBJ2-3 | 14 | - | TRBV6-1 | - | CASSALVATDTQYF | TGTGCCAGCAGTGCCTTAGTAGCAACAGATACGCAGTATTTT
TRBJ1-3 | 15 | - | TRBV6-1 | TRBD1 | CASEDRTGRGNTIYF | TGTGCCAGCGAGGACAGGACTGGGCGCGGAAACACCATATATTTT
TRBJ2-3 | 14 | - | TRBV10-2 | - | CASSTRTEGDTQYF | TGCGCCAGCAGTACCCGGACCGAGGGAGATACGCAGTATTTT
TRBJ2-2 | 12 | few | TRBV19 | - | CASSKVAGELFF | TGTGCCAGTAGTAAAGTGGCCGGGGAGCTGTTTTTT
TRBJ1-6 | 14 | few | TRBV20-1 | - | CSASTGSYNSPLHF | TGCAGTGCTAGCACAGGCTCCTATAATTCACCCCTCCACTTT
TRBJ2-7 | 13 | - | TRBV5-4 | - | CASSEDQAYEQYF | TGTGCCAGCAGCGAGGATCAGGCCTACGAGCAGTACTTC
TRBJ2-7 | 16 | few | TRBV7-2 | TRBD2 | CASSSRTSGSRYEQYF | TGTGCCAGCAGCTCAAGGACTAGCGGGAGCAGGTACGAGCAGTACTTC
TRBJ2-5 | 14 | once | TRBV28 | - | CASSLGGGRETQYF | TGTGCCAGCAGTTTGGGGGGGGGCAGAGAGACCCAGTACTTC
TRBJ2-2 | 14 | - | TRBV12-1 | - | CASSFLQRTGELFF | TGTGCCAGCAGCTTTCTCCAGCGCACCGGGGAGCTGTTTTTT
TRBJ2-7 | 19 | - | TRBV12-3/TRBV12-4 | TRBD1 | CASSLTLIFRRDRDYEQYF | TGTGCCAGCAGTTTAACCCTTATATTCCGGCGGGACAGGGACTACGAGCAGTACTTC
TRBJ2-1 | 19 | few | TRBV20-1 | - | CSARRRTGVRGLEYDEQFF | TGCAGTGCTAGGCGGAGAACAGGGGTCCGAGGACTAGAGTATGATGAGCAGTTCTTC
TRBJ2-7 | 14 | once | TRBV10-3 | TRBD2 | CAISEMTSDYEQYF | TGTGCCATCAGTGAGATGACTAGCGACTACGAGCAGTACTTC
TRBJ2-1 | 13 | - | TRBV12-3/TRBV12-4 | TRBD2 | CASSPGLPNEQFF | TGTGCCAGCAGCCCGGGACTACCTAATGAGCAGTTCTTC
TRBJ2-5 | 16 | - | TRBV7-3 | TRBD2 | CASSLTAAGTLETQYF | TGTGCCAGCAGCTTAACCGCAGCGGGGACCTTGGAGACCCAGTACTTC
TRBJ2-7 | 23 | - | TRBV20-1 | TRBD2 | CSASVVRVDPPGLAGRLSYEQYF | TGCAGTGCTAGTGTCGTCCGTGTTGATCCTCCGGGACTAGCGGGGAGACTCTCCTACGAGCAGTACTTC
TRBJ2-3 | 12 | - | TRBV19 | TRBD2 | CASSRTSETQYF | TGTGCCAGTAGTAGGACTAGCGAGACGCAGTATTTT
TRBJ1-3 | 16 | - | TRBV28 | - | CASSLRLGSSGNTIYF | TGTGCCAGCAGTTTACGGTTGGGCAGCTCTGGAAACACCATATATTTT
TRBJ1-5 | 16 | - | TRBV5-1 | - | CASSLVPGVGYQPQHF | TGCGCCAGCAGCTTGGTTCCGGGGGTAGGGTATCAGCCCCAGCATTTT
TRBJ2-1 | 13 | few | TRBV6-1 | - | CASSETRGHEQFF | TGTGCCAGCAGTGAAACACGCGGGCATGAGCAGTTCTTC
TRBJ2-7 | 14 | few | TRBV7-9 | TRBD2 | CASSSSGGKVEQYF | TGTGCCAGCAGCTCTAGCGGGGGGAAGGTAGAGCAGTACTTC
TRBJ1-2 | 11 | - | TRBV11-2 | - | CASGTNYGYTF | TGTGCCAGCGGGACTAACTATGGCTACACCTTC
TRBJ1-2 | 13 | - | TRBV4-1 | - | CASSQEGYYGYTF | TGCGCCAGCAGCCAAGAGGGGTACTATGGCTACACCTTC
TRBJ2-5 | 13 | - | TRBV27 | - | CASSELAGETQYF | TGTGCCAGCAGTGAACTAGCTGGGGAGACCCAGTACTTC
TRBJ1-1 | 15 | few | TRBV6-5 | TRBD1 | CASSYARGDATEAFF | TGTGCCAGCAGTTACGCCAGGGGGGACGCCACTGAAGCTTTCTTT
TRBJ1-1 | 16 | - | TRBV20-1 | - | CSARELSVWMNTEAFF | TGCAGTGCTAGAGAACTATCTGTATGGATGAACACTGAAGCTTTCTTT
TRBJ1-6 | 14 | few | TRBV14 | - | CASSSGPGGSPLHF | TGTGCCAGCAGCTCCGGACCTGGCGGTTCACCCCTCCACTTT
TRBJ2-5 | 16 | few | TRBV20-1 | - | CSANRDGRATQETQYF | TGCAGTGCTAACCGGGACGGCAGGGCGACTCAAGAGACCCAGTACTTC
TRBJ2-7 | 13 | - | TRBV11-3 | TRBD2 | CASSPGLGYEQYF | TGTGCCAGCAGCCCGGGACTAGGTTACGAGCAGTACTTC
TRBJ1-1 | 12 | - | TRBV20-1 | - | CSPENMNTEAFF | TGCAGTCCGGAGAACATGAACACTGAAGCTTTCTTT
TRBJ1-2 | 13 | few | TRBV5-4 | - | CASSLEGGYGYTF | TGTGCCAGCAGCTTGGAAGGGGGCTATGGCTACACCTTC
TRBJ2-5 | 16 | - | TRBV9 | - | CASSVTSSSGQETQYF | TGTGCCAGCAGCGTAACCAGTTCTTCAGGCCAAGAGACCCAGTACTTC
TRBJ2-1 | 12 | - | TRBV7-8 | - | CASSRNKREQFF | TGTGCCAGCAGCCGGAATAAACGAGAGCAGTTCTTC
TRBJ2-7 | 14 | few | TRBV6-2/TRBV6-3 | - | CASSNPASRREQYF | TGTGCCAGCAGTAACCCAGCAAGTCGTAGGGAGCAGTACTTC
TRBJ2-7 | 13 | few | TRBV15 | - | CATSRDEGAEQYF | TGTGCCACCAGCAGAGACGAGGGTGCCGAGCAGTACTTC
TRBJ2-3 | 12 | few | TRBV6-4 | - | CASSDGETTQYF | TGTGCCAGCAGTGACGGGGAAACAACGCAGTATTTT
TRBJ1-1 | 14 | - | TRBV6-1 | TRBD1 | CASSETGDLSKAFF | TGTGCCAGCAGTGAAACAGGGGATTTATCTAAAGCTTTCTTT
TRBJ2-2 | 14 | - | TRBV9 | - | CASSPRTNTGELFF | TGTGCCAGCAGCCCCCGGACCAACACCGGGGAGCTGTTTTTT
TRBJ1-6 | 15 | - | TRBV5-4 | - | CASSFLGGVRSPLHF | TGTGCCAGCAGCTTTCTTGGGGGCGTCCGGTCACCCCTCCACTTT
TRBJ2-1 | 15 | few | TRBV20-1 | TRBD2 | CSAPTVAGSYNEQFF | TGCAGTGCTCCAACAGTAGCGGGCTCCTACAATGAGCAGTTCTTC
TRBJ2-7 | 13 | - | TRBV27 | - | CASRRGFNYEQYF | TGTGCCAGCAGGCGGGGATTTAACTACGAGCAGTACTTC
TRBJ2-7 | 13 | - | TRBV15 | - | CATSRGREYEQYF | TGTGCCACCAGCAGGGGCAGGGAGTACGAGCAGTACTTC
TRBJ2-3 | 15 | few | TRBV7-2 | - | CASSLTSSITDTQYF | TGTGCCAGCAGCTTAACTAGCTCGATCACAGATACGCAGTATTTT
TRBJ2-7 | 17 | - | TRBV10-3 | - | CAISEGYFGQGGHEQYF | TGTGCCATCAGTGAAGGTTATTTCGGACAGGGAGGGCACGAGCAGTACTTC
TRBJ2-2 | 18 | - | TRBV7-3 | - | CASSLNGRVGGSPGELFF | TGTGCCAGCAGCTTAAACGGGCGCGTGGGGGGTTCTCCCGGGGAGCTGTTTTTT
TRBJ1-4 | 17 | - | TRBV28 | - | CASSPPQGRRTNEKLFF | TGTGCCAGCAGTCCTCCACAGGGAAGAAGAACTAATGAAAAACTGTTTTTT
TRBJ2-7 | 13 | - | TRBV10-3 | - | CAIRRGRDGEQYF | TGTGCCATCAGGAGGGGCAGGGATGGCGAGCAGTACTTC
TRBJ2-7 | 14 | - | TRBV6-1 | - | CASSALWSSYEQYF | TGTGCCAGCAGTGCGCTATGGAGCTCCTACGAGCAGTACTTC
TRBJ2-3 | 12 | - | TRBV6-5 | - | CASSSLSDTQYF | TGTGCCAGCAGTTCCCTTAGCGATACGCAGTATTTT
TRBJ1-2 | 12 | - | TRBV6-2/TRBV6-3 | - | CASSPPGAGYTF | TGTGCCAGCAGTCCACCGGGGGCCGGCTACACCTTC
TRBJ2-7 | 13 | - | TRBV10-2 | TRBD2 | CASRYSGDYEQYF | TGCGCCAGCAGGTATAGCGGGGACTACGAGCAGTACTTC
TRBJ2-3 | 14 | - | TRBV7-2 | TRBD2 | CASSYLAGTDTQYF | TGTGCCAGCAGCTACCTAGCGGGCACAGATACGCAGTATTTT